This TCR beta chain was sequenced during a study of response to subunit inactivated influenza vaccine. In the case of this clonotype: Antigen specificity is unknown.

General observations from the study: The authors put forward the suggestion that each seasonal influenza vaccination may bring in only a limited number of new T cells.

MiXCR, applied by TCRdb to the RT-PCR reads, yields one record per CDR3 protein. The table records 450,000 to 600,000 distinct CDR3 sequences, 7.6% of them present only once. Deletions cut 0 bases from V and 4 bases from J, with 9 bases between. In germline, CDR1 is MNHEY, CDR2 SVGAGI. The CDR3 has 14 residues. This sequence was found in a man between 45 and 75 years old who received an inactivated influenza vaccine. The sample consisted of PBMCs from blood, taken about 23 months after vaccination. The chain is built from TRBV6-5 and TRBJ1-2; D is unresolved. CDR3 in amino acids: CASSYSRGSYGYTF. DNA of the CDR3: TGTGCCAGCAGTTACTCGAGAGGAAGCTATGGCTACACCTTC.